This entry describes one T cell receptor (beta chain). This sample is drawn from a study of blood T cell repertoires in COVID-19. Study information: T cells, B-cell-depleted T cells, or PBMCs provided the cDNA or gDNA that served as material.

Germline V lookup: CDR1 SGHTA, CDR2 FQGNSA. J gave up 2 bases and V 4 bases, and 3 bases lay outside the gene matches. CDR3 length: 15 amino acids. The assay was immunoSEQ multiplex PCR, and TCRdb's table has in-frame clones only and misses some. The data show roughly 250,000 clones, more than 75% seen once. Sequences were obtained from peripheral blood. This chain connects TRBV7-2 to TRBJ2-7, with 12 bases that match TRBD1. This TCR was sampled from a woman aged 40 to 50 who had recovered from COVID-19. CDR3 DNA: TGTGCCAGCAGCTCCCGGGACAGGGGGCCCTACGAGCAGTACTTC. Translation gives CASSSRDRGPYEQYF.